A selection of T cell receptor beta chains follows, all from one sample in a study of response to subunit inactivated influenza vaccine. TCRdb reprocessed the RT-PCR reads via MiXCR and lists one record per CDR3 protein. The sample lists approximately 500,000 distinct CDR3 sequences, around 13% seen once, with about an eighth in the top ten. Sequences were derived from PBMCs from blood, sampled roughly 48 days after vaccination. Every receptor here comes from a man aged 45-65 years who received an inactivated influenza vaccine. Each CDR3 is given with its conserved first and last residue. A D gene is named only where the DNA matches it firmly. Expanded clones get a size class; other rows say once, few or many, or leave the size out.

>TRBV28|TRBJ2-5|few|TRBD2
TGTGCCAGCAGTTCCGGACTAGCGGAGCAAGAGACCCAGTACTTC
CASSSGLAEQETQYF
>TRBV20-1|TRBJ2-7|many|TRBD2
TGCAGTGCCAGACTAGCGGGGGCCGACGAGCAGTACTTC
CSARLAGADEQYF
>TRBV7-2|TRBJ2-7|once|TRBD1
TGTGCCAGCAGCCTGGCCGGGACAGGGTATGGCGAGCAGTACTTC
CASSLAGTGYGEQYF
>TRBV28|TRBJ2-7|-|-
TGTGCCAGCAGTTTAGGCGGACGCGTGCCCTACGAGCAGTACTTC
CASSLGGRVPYEQYF
>TRBV12-3/TRBV12-4|TRBJ1-1|-|-
TGTGCCAGCAGCCCAGGGTCGGAACAAGCTTTCTTT
CASSPGSEQAFF
>TRBV29-1|TRBJ2-7|many|-
TGCAGCGTGGCCCCGGCAGCCAACTCCTACGAGCAGTACTTC
CSVAPAANSYEQYF
>TRBV15|TRBJ1-1|-|TRBD1
TGTGCCACCAGCAGAGATTGGCAGGGGGTAACTTTGAACACTGAAGCTTTCTTT
CATSRDWQGVTLNTEAFF
>TRBV7-9|TRBJ2-1|many|TRBD2
TGTGCCAGCAGCTTAGTATCCCCAGCGGGGGAGCAGTTCTTC
CASSLVSPAGEQFF
>TRBV7-9|TRBJ2-3|-|-
TGTGCCAGCAGCCCTTCCGGTCGAGGGCGGGATACGCAGTATTTT
CASSPSGRGRDTQYF
>TRBV11-2|TRBJ1-3|-|-
TGTGCCAGCAGCTTAGGACCTGTTCGGGGAAACACCATATATTTT
CASSLGPVRGNTIYF
>TRBV6-1|TRBJ1-1|few|-
TGTGCCAGCACCAGGGTGGGCTCCACTGAAGCTTTCTTT
CASTRVGSTEAFF
>TRBV11-1|TRBJ2-1|few|-
TGTGCCAGCAGTCCCGGTGGCGGGAACCCTAGGGATGAGCAGTTCTTC
CASSPGGGNPRDEQFF
>TRBV12-3/TRBV12-4|TRBJ2-7|many|-
TGTGCCAGCAGTATTGGGTACGAGCAGTACTTC
CASSIGYEQYF
>TRBV20-1|TRBJ1-1|few|-
TGCAGTGCCACAACAGCGTCTATGAACACTGAAGCTTTCTTT
CSATTASMNTEAFF
>TRBV7-9|TRBJ2-2|-|-
TGTGCCAGCAGCTCTAGAGGCGAGGGAAAGACGGCGGAGCTGTTTTTT
CASSSRGEGKTAELFF
>TRBV20-1|TRBJ2-1|many|-
TGCAGTGTGCCCAAGGCGGGGGCCAAATGGTGGCAGTTCTTC
CSVPKAGAKWWQFF
>TRBV7-8|TRBJ2-3|few|TRBD2
TGTGCCAGCAGCGAACTAGCGGGGGGAGCCACAGATACGCAGTATTTT
CASSELAGGATDTQYF
>TRBV5-1|TRBJ2-7|-|TRBD1
TGCGCCAGCAGACCTCCGGGACAGGGGGTCCACTCCTACGAGCAGTACTTC
CASRPPGQGVHSYEQYF
>TRBV6-5|TRBJ2-3|few|TRBD2
TGTGCCAGCAGTTCCGGCGGGGGGGCCGTCGATACGCAGTATTTT
CASSSGGGAVDTQYF
>TRBV12-3/TRBV12-4|TRBJ2-7|few|-
TGTGCCAGCGGACGGATTATCTACGAGCAGTACTTC
CASGRIIYEQYF
>TRBV10-3|TRBJ2-3|-|TRBD2
TGTGCCATCAGGAGGACTAGCGGGAGCACAGATACGCAGTATTTT
CAIRRTSGSTDTQYF
>TRBV24-1|TRBJ2-3|few|-
TGTGCCACCAGTGAGAGGACGTCAGATACGCAGTATTTT
CATSERTSDTQYF